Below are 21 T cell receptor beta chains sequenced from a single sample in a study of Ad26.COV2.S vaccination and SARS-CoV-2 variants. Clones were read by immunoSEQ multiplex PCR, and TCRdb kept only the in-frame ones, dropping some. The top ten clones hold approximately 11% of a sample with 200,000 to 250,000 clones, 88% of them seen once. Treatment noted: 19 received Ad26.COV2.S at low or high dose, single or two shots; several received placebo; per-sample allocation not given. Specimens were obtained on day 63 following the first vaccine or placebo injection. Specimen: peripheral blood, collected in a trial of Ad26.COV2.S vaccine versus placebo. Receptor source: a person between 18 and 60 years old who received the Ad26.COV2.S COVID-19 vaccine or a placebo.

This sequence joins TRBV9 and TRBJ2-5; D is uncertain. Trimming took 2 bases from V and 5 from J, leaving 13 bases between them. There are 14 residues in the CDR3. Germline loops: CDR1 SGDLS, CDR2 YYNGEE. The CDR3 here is CASSVEGLKETQYF. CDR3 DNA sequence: TGTGCCAGCAGCGTTGAAGGCCTTAAGGAGACCCAGTACTTC.

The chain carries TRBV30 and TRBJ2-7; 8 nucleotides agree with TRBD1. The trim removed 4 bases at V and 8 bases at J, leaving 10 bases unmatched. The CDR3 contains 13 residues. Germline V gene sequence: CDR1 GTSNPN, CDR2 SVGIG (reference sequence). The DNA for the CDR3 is TGTGCCTGGACCCTTGACAGGGGTGACAAGCAGTACTTC. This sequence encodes CAWTLDRGDKQYF.

As DNA, the CDR3 is TGTGCCAGCAGTACGCGACGACAGGGGCAGAATTCACCCCTCCACTTT. Protein: CASSTRRQGQNSPLHF. The chain is built from TRBV6-2 or TRBV6-3 and TRBJ1-6; 8 nucleotides agree with TRBD1. The CDR3 covers 16 residues. J lost 7 bases, V lost 5 bases, and 10 bases had no gene match. Per germline, CDR1 MNHEY and CDR2 SVGEGT.

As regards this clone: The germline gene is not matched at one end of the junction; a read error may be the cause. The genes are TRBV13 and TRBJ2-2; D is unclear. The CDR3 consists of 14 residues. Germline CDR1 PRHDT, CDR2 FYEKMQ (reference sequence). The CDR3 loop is CASSSSWNSGELFF. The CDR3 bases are TGTGCCAGCAGCTCCAGTTGGAACTCCGGGGAGCTGTTTTTT.

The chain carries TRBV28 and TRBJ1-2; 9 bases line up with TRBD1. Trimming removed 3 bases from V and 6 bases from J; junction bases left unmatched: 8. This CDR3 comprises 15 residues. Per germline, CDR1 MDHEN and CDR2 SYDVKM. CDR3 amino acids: CASSFLGTGLDGYTF. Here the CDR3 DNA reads TGTGCCAGCAGTTTTTTGGGGACAGGGTTAGATGGCTACACCTTC.

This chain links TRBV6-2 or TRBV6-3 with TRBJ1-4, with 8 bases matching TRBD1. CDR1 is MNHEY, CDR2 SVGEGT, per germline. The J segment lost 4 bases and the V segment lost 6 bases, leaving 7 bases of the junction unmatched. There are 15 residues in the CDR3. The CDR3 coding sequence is TGTGCCAGCAGCCACGGACAGGGCTATAATGAAAAACTGTTTTTT. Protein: CASSHGQGYNEKLFF.

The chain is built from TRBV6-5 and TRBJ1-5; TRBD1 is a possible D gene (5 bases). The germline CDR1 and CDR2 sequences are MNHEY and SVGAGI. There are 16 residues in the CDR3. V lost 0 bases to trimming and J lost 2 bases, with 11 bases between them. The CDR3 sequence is CASSYSWGMGNQPQHF. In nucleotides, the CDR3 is TGTGCCAGCAGTTACTCGTGGGGGATGGGCAATCAGCCCCAGCATTTT.

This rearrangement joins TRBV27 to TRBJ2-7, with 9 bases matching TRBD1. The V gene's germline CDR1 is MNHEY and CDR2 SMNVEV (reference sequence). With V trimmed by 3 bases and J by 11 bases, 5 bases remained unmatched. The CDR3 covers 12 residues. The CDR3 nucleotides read TGTGCCAGCAGTTTTGGGACAGGGTTGGAGTACTTC. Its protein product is CASSFGTGLEYF.

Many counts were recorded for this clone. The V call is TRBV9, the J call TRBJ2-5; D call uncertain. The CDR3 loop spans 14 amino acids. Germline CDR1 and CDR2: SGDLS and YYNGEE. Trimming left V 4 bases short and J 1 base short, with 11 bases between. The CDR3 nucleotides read TGTGCCAGCAGCCCGGTACTTCTCCAAGAGACCCAGTACTTC. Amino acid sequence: CASSPVLLQETQYF.

CDR3 residues: CASSQVAGGRAYEQYF. The DNA for the CDR3 is TGTGCCAGCAGCCAAGTCGCCGGGGGGCGCGCGTACGAGCAGTACTTC. The J gene is TRBJ2-7, the V gene TRBV3-1 (or the pseudogene TRBV3-2); D possibly corresponds to TRBD2 (7 bases). The CDR3 is made up of 16 amino acids. With 1 base removed from V and 4 bases from J, the gap between germline ends came to 17 bases. Germline CDR1 is LGHDT and CDR2 is YNNKEL (reference sequence).

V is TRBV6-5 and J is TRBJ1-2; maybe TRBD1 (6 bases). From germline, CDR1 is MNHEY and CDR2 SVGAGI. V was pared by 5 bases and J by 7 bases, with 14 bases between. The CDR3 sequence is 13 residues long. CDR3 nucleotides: TGTGCCAGCAGTCCACAGGGCACCCTTGGCTACACCTTC. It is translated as CASSPQGTLGYTF.

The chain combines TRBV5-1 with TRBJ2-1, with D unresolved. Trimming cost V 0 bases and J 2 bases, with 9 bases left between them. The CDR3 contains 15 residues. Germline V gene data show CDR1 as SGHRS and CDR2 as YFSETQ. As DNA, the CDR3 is TGCGCCAGCAGCTTGGACGTTCGGGCCTACAATGAGCAGTTCTTC. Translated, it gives CASSLDVRAYNEQFF.

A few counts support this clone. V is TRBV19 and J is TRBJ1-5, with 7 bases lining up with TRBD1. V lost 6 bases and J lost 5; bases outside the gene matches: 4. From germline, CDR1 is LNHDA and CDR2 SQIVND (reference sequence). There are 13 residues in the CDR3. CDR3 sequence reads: CASRDRADQPQHF. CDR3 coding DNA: TGTGCCAGTAGAGACAGGGCGGATCAGCCCCAGCATTTT.

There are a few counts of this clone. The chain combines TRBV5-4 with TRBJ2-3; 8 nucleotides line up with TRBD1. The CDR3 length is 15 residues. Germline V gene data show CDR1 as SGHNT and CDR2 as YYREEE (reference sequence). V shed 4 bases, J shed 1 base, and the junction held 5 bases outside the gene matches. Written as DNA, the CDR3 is TGTGCCAGCAGCGGCACAGGGGGTGGCACAGATACGCAGTATTTT. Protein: CASSGTGGGTDTQYF.

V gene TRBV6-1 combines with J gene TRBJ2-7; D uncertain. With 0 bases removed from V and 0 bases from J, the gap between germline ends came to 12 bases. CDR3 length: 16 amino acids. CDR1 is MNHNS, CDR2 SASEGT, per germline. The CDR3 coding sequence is TGTGCCAGCAGTGAAGCCGCCAGGTTTAGCTCCTACGAGCAGTACTTC. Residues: CASSEAARFSSYEQYF.

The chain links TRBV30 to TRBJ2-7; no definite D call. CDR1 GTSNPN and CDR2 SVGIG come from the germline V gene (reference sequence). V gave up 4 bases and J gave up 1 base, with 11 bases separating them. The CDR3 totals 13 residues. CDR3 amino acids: CAWNSGNSYEQYF. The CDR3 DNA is TGTGCCTGGAATAGTGGGAATTCCTACGAGCAGTACTTC. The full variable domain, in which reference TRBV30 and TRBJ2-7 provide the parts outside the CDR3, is SQTIHQWPATLVQPVGSPLSLECTVEGTSNPNLYWYRQAAGRGLQLLFYSVGIGQISSEVPQNLSASRPQDRQFILSSKKLLLSDSGFYLCAWNSGNSYEQYFGPGTRLTVT.

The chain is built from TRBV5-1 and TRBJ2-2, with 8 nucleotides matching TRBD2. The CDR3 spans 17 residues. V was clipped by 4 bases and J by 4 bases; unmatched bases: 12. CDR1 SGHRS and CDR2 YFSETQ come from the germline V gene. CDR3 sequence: CASSPLASGSGTGELFF. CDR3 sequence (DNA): TGCGCCAGCAGCCCCCTGGCCAGCGGGAGTGGCACCGGGGAGCTGTTTTTT.

CDR3 in DNA: TGCACTTGGACAGGGATAACTGAAGCTTTCTTT. It specifies CTWTGITEAFF. The rearrangement links TRBV20-1 to TRBJ1-1, with 8 positions matching TRBD1. The CDR3 totals 11 residues. Germline V gene sequence: CDR1 DFQATT, CDR2 SNEGSKA (reference sequence).

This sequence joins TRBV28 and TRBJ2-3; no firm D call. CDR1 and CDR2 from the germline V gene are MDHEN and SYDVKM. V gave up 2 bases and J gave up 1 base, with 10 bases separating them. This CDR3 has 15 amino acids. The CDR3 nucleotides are TGTGCCAGCAGTTTAGTTGTTCTGGGCACAGATACGCAGTATTTT. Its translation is CASSLVVLGTDTQYF.

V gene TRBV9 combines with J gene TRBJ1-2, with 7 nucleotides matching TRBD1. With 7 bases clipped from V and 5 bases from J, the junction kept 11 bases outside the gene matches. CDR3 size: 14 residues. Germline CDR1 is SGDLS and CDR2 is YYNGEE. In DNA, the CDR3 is TGTGCCAGCGGCCCGACAGGGCAACTTTATGGCTACACCTTC. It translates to CASGPTGQLYGYTF. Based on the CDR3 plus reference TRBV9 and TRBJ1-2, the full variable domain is DSGVTQTPKHLITATGQRVTLRCSPRSGDLSVYWYQQSLDQGLQFLIQYYNGEERAKGNILERFSAQQFPDLHSELNLSSLELGDSALYFCASGPTGQLYGYTFGSGTRLTVV.

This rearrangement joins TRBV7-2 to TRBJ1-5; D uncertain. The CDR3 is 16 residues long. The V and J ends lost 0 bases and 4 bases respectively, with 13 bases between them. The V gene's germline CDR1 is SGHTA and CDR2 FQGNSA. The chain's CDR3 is CASSLAPRRGNQPQHF. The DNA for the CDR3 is TGTGCCAGCAGCTTAGCCCCTCGTAGAGGTAATCAGCCCCAGCATTTT.